The 5 T cell receptor beta chains in this list originate from one sample, sequenced in a study of shared T cell receptors in the human thymus. Here immunoSEQ multiplex PCR was the method, and the copy in TCRdb shows in-frame clones only, minus some. The data show 720,000 or so clones, 70% to 90% seen once. Separately, the same data were catalogued under a study of human thymus T cells.

Sequencing used thymocytes. The origin of the receptors is a girl under two years old with a congenital heart defect.

The chain couples TRBV28 to TRBJ1-1; 9 bases align to TRBD1. The V and J ends lost 5 bases and 1 base, in that order; junction bases with no gene match: 5. Germline V gene data show CDR1 as MDHEN and CDR2 as SYDVKM. CDR3 length: 15 residues. The CDR3 region is CASSEEDRGNTEAFF. The CDR3 DNA sequence: TGTGCCAGCAGTGAGGAGGACAGGGGGAACACTGAAGCTTTCTTT.

This chain connects TRBV11-2 to TRBJ2-5; 7 nucleotides match TRBD1. Per germline, CDR1 SGHAT and CDR2 FQNNGV. The trim removed 1 base at V and 5 bases at J, leaving 13 bases unmatched. The CDR3 is 17 amino acids. The CDR3 protein is CASSLVDRERGTETQYF. CDR3 in DNA: TGTGCCAGCAGCTTAGTAGACAGGGAGAGGGGTACGGAGACCCAGTACTTC.

The chain employs TRBV27 and TRBJ2-1, with D perhaps matching TRBD2 (5 bases). V was pared by 3 bases and J by 8 bases, with 23 bases between. Germline CDR1 is MNHEY and CDR2 is SMNVEV (reference sequence). This CDR3 contains 17 residues. CDR3 region: CASSFLRRKGRRHEQFF. The CDR3 nucleotides are TGTGCCAGCAGTTTTCTAAGGAGGAAGGGTCGTCGCCATGAGCAGTTCTTC.

CDR3 amino acids: CASSGSGGSGNTIYF. The CDR3, as DNA: TGTGCCAGCAGTGGGTCAGGGGGTTCTGGAAACACCATATATTTT. This sequence joins TRBV6-1 and TRBJ1-3; 7 bases map to TRBD1. Germline CDR1 is MNHNS and CDR2 is SASEGT. This CDR3 contains 15 residues. After removal of 4 bases from V and 1 base from J, the junction contained 4 bases not matched to a gene.

V gene TRBV11-2 combines with J gene TRBJ2-7, with 10 positions matching TRBD1. There are 13 residues in the CDR3. With 6 bases clipped from V and 9 bases from J, the junction kept 8 bases outside the gene matches. Germline lookup yields CDR1 SGHAT and CDR2 FQNNGV. The CDR3 coding sequence is TGTGCCAGCAGAGGACAGGGGGAGGCGGGGCAGTACTTC. Translation gives CASRGQGEAGQYF.